This T cell receptor (beta chain) was sequenced during a study of tissue T cells after allogeneic stem cell transplantation. By share of the sample, this clone is medium-sized (0.01 to 0.1%). These gene names are mouse names. The read terminates 1 residue before the CDR3 end, so the remaining end is supplied by the germline J gene. This sample's time point: mouse harvest day 14 after allogeneic transplant. Tail vein injection delivered 10^7 T-cell-depleted bone marrow cells and 10^6 splenic CD5+ T cells. The table came from immunoSEQ multiplex PCR; TCRdb's copy has only in-frame clones and leaves some out. The sample contains 3,500 to 4,500 clones, about 44% of which appear only once. In germline, CDR1 is NSHNY, CDR2 SYGAGN. The CDR3 is made up of 14 amino acids. V gave up 1 base and J gave up 0 bases, with 5 bases separating them.

The TCR was taken from a female BALB/c mouse given C57BL/6 T cells with graft-versus-host disease after an allogeneic hematopoietic cell transplant. Specimen: lymph node tissue. The J gene is TRBJ1-3, the V gene TRBV13-1; D ambiguous. Partial CDR3 DNA: TGTGCCAGCAGTGATTTAAGTTCTGGAAATACGCTCTAT. The encoded protein is CASSDLSSGNTLY. The entire CDR3 protein reads CASSDLSSGNTLYF.